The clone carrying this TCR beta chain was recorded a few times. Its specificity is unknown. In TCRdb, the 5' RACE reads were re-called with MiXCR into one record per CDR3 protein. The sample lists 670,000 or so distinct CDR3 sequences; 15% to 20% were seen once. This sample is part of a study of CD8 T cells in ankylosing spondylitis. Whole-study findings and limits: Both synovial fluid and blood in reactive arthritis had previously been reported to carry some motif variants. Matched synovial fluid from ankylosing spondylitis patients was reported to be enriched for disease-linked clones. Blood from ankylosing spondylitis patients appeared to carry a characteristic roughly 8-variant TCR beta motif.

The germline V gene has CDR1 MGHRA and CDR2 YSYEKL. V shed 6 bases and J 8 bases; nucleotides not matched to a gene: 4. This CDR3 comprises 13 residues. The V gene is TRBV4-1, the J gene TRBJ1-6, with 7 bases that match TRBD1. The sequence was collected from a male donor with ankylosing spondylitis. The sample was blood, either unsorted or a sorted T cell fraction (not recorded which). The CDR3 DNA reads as TGCGCCAGCAGGGCCCAGGGGGATTCACCCCTCCACTTT. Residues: CASRAQGDSPLHF.